This passage covers 27 T cell receptor beta chains from one sample sequenced in a study of blood T cell repertoires in COVID-19. Here immunoSEQ multiplex PCR was the method, and the copy in TCRdb shows in-frame clones only, minus some. The table has a few hundred thousand clones, roughly 86% seen once. Sequencing used PBMCs or T cells enriched from blood (not recorded which). Receptors were obtained from a woman under 40 who had been exposed to COVID-19.

The chain couples TRBV5-1 to TRBJ1-6; a possible D gene is TRBD1 (6 bases). The germline gives CDR1 SGHRS, CDR2 YFSETQ. The CDR3 extends over 14 amino acids. The ends were cut back, 5 bases at V and 10 bases at J, with 16 bases in the middle. CDR3 sequence: CASSKGQGWSPLHF. CDR3 DNA sequence: TGCGCCAGCAGTAAGGGCCAGGGGTGGTCACCCCTCCACTTT.

The V and J genes are TRBV9 and TRBJ1-1; D unclear. Per germline, CDR1 SGDLS and CDR2 YYNGEE. V was clipped by 4 bases and J by 5 bases, with 15 bases between them. The CDR3 has 14 residues. The CDR3 bases are TGTGCCAGCAGCCGTAGCCCCCGCGGAACTGAAGCTTTCTTT. The encoded protein is CASSRSPRGTEAFF.

This clone was observed once. The V gene is TRBV11-1, the J gene TRBJ1-5; weak D call: TRBD1 (6 bases). The CDR3 length is 16 residues. Trimming took off 6 bases at V and 9 bases at J, with 24 bases between the two ends. Germline values: CDR1 SGHAT, CDR2 FQDESV (reference sequence). The CDR3 spells CASSLIPDRAGRPQHF. The CDR3 bases are TGTGCCAGCAGTCTTATACCGGACAGAGCTGGTAGGCCCCAGCATTTT. Full variable domain (outside the CDR3, taken from reference TRBV11-1 and TRBJ1-5): EAEVAQSPRYKITEKSQAVAFWCDPISGHATLYWYRQILGQGPELLVQFQDESVVDDSQLPKDRFSAERLKGVDSTLKIQPAELGDSAMYLCASSLIPDRAGRPQHFGDGTRLSIL.

CDR3 in amino acids: CASSLVNSFSGNTIYF. The CDR3 DNA is TGTGCCAGCAGCTTAGTGAACAGCTTCTCTGGAAACACCATATATTTT. The chain uses TRBV7-9 and TRBJ1-3; no clear D. This CDR3 comprises 16 residues. V was clipped by 1 base and J by 0 bases, with 10 bases between them. Germline loops: CDR1 SEHNR, CDR2 FQNEAQ (reference sequence).

This chain links TRBV24-1 with TRBJ2-2; 8 bases fit TRBD2. The germline gives CDR1 KGHDR, CDR2 SFDVKD. The V gene end was trimmed by 6 bases and the J gene end by 6 bases; junction bases not matched to a gene: 5. The CDR3 is 14 amino acids. CDR3 amino acids: CATSLSGISGELFF. In nucleotides, the CDR3 is TGTGCCACCAGTCTTAGCGGGATATCCGGGGAGCTGTTTTTT.

The chain uses TRBV27 and TRBJ1-2, with 7 bases aligning to TRBD1. Germline lookup yields CDR1 MNHEY and CDR2 SMNVEV (reference sequence). The CDR3 has 15 residues. The ends lost 3 bases at V and 6 bases at J; junction bases unmatched: 10. The CDR3 sequence is CASSFRWQGDDGYTF. The DNA for the CDR3 is TGTGCCAGCAGTTTTCGGTGGCAGGGGGATGATGGCTACACCTTC.

The chain recombines TRBV7-2 with TRBJ2-1; D perhaps matches TRBD2 (6 bases). This CDR3 comprises 12 residues. Trimming pared 3 bases from V and 9 bases from J, leaving 9 bases between. Germline CDR1 reads SGHTA; CDR2 reads FQGNSA. The CDR3 DNA is TGTGCCAGCAGCTTGACTAGTTTTGAGCAGTTCTTC. Protein: CASSLTSFEQFF.

CDR3 DNA: TGTGCCAGCAGTTACGCGGGACAGTCGGGCTACACCTTC. Residues: CASSYAGQSGYTF. V and J are TRBV6-5 and TRBJ1-2; TRBD1 aligns across 7 bases. The ends lost 2 bases at V and 8 bases at J; junction bases unmatched: 5. Looked up from germline, CDR1 is MNHEY and CDR2 is SVGAGI. The CDR3 totals 13 residues.

This clone appeared once. V gene TRBV14 combines with J gene TRBJ1-6; no reliable D call. Deletions cut 5 bases from V and 9 bases from J, with 17 bases between. CDR3 length: 15 amino acids. Germline CDR1 is SGHDN and CDR2 is FVKESK. The CDR3 protein is CASSELTWEFSPLHF. CDR3 nucleotides: TGTGCCAGCAGCGAACTGACCTGGGAGTTTTCACCCCTCCACTTT.

This clone was recorded only once. V is TRBV5-8 and J is TRBJ1-4; 7 nucleotides match TRBD1. Germline V gene lookup returns CDR1 SGHTS and CDR2 YDEGEE. With V trimmed by 4 bases and J by 5 bases, 8 bases remained unmatched. The CDR3 spans 15 residues. The CDR3 protein is CASSDAGTANEKLFF. For the CDR3, the DNA is TGTGCCAGCAGCGACGCAGGGACAGCGAATGAAAAACTGTTTTTT.

The CDR3 region is CASSLEGQTFTDTQYF. CDR3 in DNA: TGTGCCAGCAGCTTGGAGGGACAGACCTTCACAGATACGCAGTATTTT. This rearrangement joins TRBV5-5 to TRBJ2-3; 7 bases map to TRBD1. The CDR3 is made up of 16 amino acids. The germline gives CDR1 SGHKS, CDR2 YYEKEE (reference sequence). V was clipped by 0 bases and J by 2 bases; unmatched bases: 6.

The V call is TRBV6-5, the J call TRBJ1-3, with D hard to call. The CDR3 spans 11 residues. Germline V gene sequence: CDR1 MNHEY, CDR2 SVGAGI. Trimming removed 3 bases at V and 8 bases at J, with 5 bases between. CDR3 region: CASSYVDTIYF. CDR3 DNA sequence: TGTGCCAGCAGTTATGTAGACACCATATATTTT.

In its sample, this clone was seen a few times. This chain joins TRBV11-2 and TRBJ2-1; 15 bases are a match to TRBD2. V shed 4 bases and J 6 bases; nucleotides not matched to a gene: 7. Germline values: CDR1 SGHAT, CDR2 FQNNGV. The CDR3 sequence is 17 residues long. The CDR3 reads CASSSGLAGGYINEQFF. The CDR3 DNA follows: TGTGCCAGCAGCTCGGGACTAGCGGGAGGTTACATCAATGAGCAGTTCTTC.

The chain uses TRBV15 and TRBJ2-7; 7 bases agree with TRBD2. The germline V gene encodes CDR1 LNHNV and CDR2 YYDKDF (reference sequence). V lost 5 bases, J lost 0 bases, and 10 bases stayed unmatched. This CDR3 comprises 16 residues. CDR3 sequence: CATSPLRSGVSYEQYF. CDR3 DNA: TGTGCCACCAGCCCACTTAGGAGCGGGGTCTCCTACGAGCAGTACTTC.

This clone was detected only once. The rearrangement uses TRBV7-3 and TRBJ2-3, with D unresolved. Germline lookup yields CDR1 SGHTA and CDR2 FQGTGA. This CDR3 has 13 residues. The V end was cut by 2 bases, the J end by 6 bases, with 9 bases between. In DNA, the CDR3 is TGTGCCAGCAGCTTACTTGTTTTGGATACGCAGTATTTT. This codes for CASSLLVLDTQYF.

This clone was counted a single time. V usage is TRBV6-1 and J usage is TRBJ2-1; 11 nucleotides align to TRBD1. The CDR3 runs to 16 residues. The junction had 6 bases not matched to a gene; V was cut back by 0 bases and J by 8 bases. Germline V gene sequence: CDR1 MNHNS, CDR2 SASEGT. CDR3 sequence: CASSEAWDRGWDEQFF. The CDR3 DNA is TGTGCCAGCAGTGAAGCTTGGGACAGGGGGTGGGATGAGCAGTTCTTC.

The V and J genes are TRBV27 and TRBJ2-1; 9 bases align to TRBD2. J lost 4 bases, V lost 2 bases, and 3 bases had no gene match. This CDR3 comprises 15 residues. Germline-derived CDR1 and CDR2 are MNHEY and SMNVEV (reference sequence). This CDR3 reads CASSLLAGTYNEQFF. The DNA for the CDR3 is TGTGCCAGCAGTTTACTAGCGGGAACGTACAATGAGCAGTTCTTC.

The rearrangement uses TRBV7-9 and TRBJ2-7; D is perhaps TRBD1 (5 bases). Trimming shortened V by 2 bases and J by 6 bases, and 11 bases separated the two germline ends. Germline lookup yields CDR1 SEHNR and CDR2 FQNEAQ (reference sequence). This CDR3 has 13 residues. CDR3 bases: TGTGCCAGCAGCTTATCCAGGGTTGGCGAGCAGTACTTC. It is translated as CASSLSRVGEQYF.

This clone was observed once. The chain recombines TRBV2 with TRBJ1-1, with D possibly matching TRBD1 (5 bases). The V gene lost 2 bases and the J gene lost 4 bases, with 17 bases spanning the gap. Germline V gene lookup returns CDR1 SNHLY and CDR2 FYNNEI. The CDR3 covers 16 residues. The CDR3 nucleotides read TGTGCCAGCAGTGAAAGGTCGGCAGGGCTGGGCACTGAAGCTTTCTTT. Translated, it gives CASSERSAGLGTEAFF.

The chain uses TRBV28 and TRBJ1-4, with D possibly TRBD1 on 5 matching bases. V gave up 7 bases and J gave up 7 bases, with 19 bases separating them. Germline V gives CDR1 MDHEN, CDR2 SYDVKM. This CDR3 spans 15 amino acids. This CDR3 is CASIPAAGGGEKLFF. DNA of the CDR3: TGTGCCAGCATCCCGGCGGCCGGCGGGGGTGAAAAACTGTTTTTT.

This rearrangement joins TRBV27 to TRBJ1-6; TRBD1 aligns across 10 bases. J lost 9 bases, V lost 4 bases, and 9 bases had no gene match. CDR1 and CDR2 from the germline V gene are MNHEY and SMNVEV (reference sequence). CDR3 size: 16 residues. The CDR3 DNA follows: TGTGCCAGCAGTTCAAATTCCGGGACAGGGGCTTCACCCCTCCACTTT. Translated, it gives CASSSNSGTGASPLHF.

The chain carries TRBV9 and TRBJ2-7; D may be TRBD2 (6 bases). The CDR3 has 13 amino acids. Trimming took 2 bases from V and 4 from J, leaving 10 bases between them. Per germline, CDR1 SGDLS and CDR2 YYNGEE. The CDR3 DNA follows: TGTGCCAGCAGCGTCGGGGACTCTTACGAGCAGTACTTC. Translation: CASSVGDSYEQYF.

The V call is TRBV29-1, the J call TRBJ2-7, with unresolved D. The V gene lost 6 bases and the J gene lost 1 base, with 13 bases spanning the gap. The CDR3 consists of 13 residues. CDR1 and CDR2 from the germline V gene are SQVTM and ANQGSEA. The CDR3 coding sequence is TGCAGCGTAGCCCATATGTTGTCCTACGAGCAGTACTTC. Amino acids: CSVAHMLSYEQYF.

The chain combines TRBV19 with TRBJ2-1; 8 positions match TRBD2. Trimming took 1 base from V and 5 from J; bases not matched to a gene: 4. This CDR3 is built from 15 residues. Germline-derived CDR1 and CDR2 are LNHDA and SQIVND (reference sequence). The CDR3 sequence: CASSIVRLANNEQFF. The CDR3 DNA reads TGTGCCAGTAGTATAGTTCGACTAGCGAACAATGAGCAGTTCTTC.

The CDR3 nucleotides read TGTGCCAGCAGCTTAGGAGTGACGGAGGGGGAGCAGTACTTC. Its translation is CASSLGVTEGEQYF. The genes are TRBV11-2 and TRBJ2-7, with D maybe TRBD2 (6 bases). Germline assignment: CDR1 SGHAT and CDR2 FQNNGV. Trimming pared 1 base from V and 7 bases from J, leaving 14 bases between. CDR3 length: 14 residues.

The chain links TRBV5-6 to TRBJ2-1, with 10 positions matching TRBD2. Germline trimming cut 1 base from V and 8 bases from J; bases unmatched to any gene: 3. The CDR3 contains 14 residues. CDR1 is SGHDT and CDR2 is YYEEEE in the germline V gene. In nucleotides, the CDR3 is TGTGCCAGCAGCTTGAGCGGGAGGGCCCATGAGCAGTTCTTC. Translating it yields CASSLSGRAHEQFF.

This sequence joins TRBV12-3 or TRBV12-4 and TRBJ2-5, with a tentative D call TRBD2 (5 bases). CDR3 length equals 13 residues. V lost 6 bases, J lost 7 bases, and 15 bases lay in between. The CDR3: CASRPDSRATQYF. The CDR3 DNA reads as TGTGCCAGCAGACCGGACTCGCGTGCGACCCAGTACTTC.